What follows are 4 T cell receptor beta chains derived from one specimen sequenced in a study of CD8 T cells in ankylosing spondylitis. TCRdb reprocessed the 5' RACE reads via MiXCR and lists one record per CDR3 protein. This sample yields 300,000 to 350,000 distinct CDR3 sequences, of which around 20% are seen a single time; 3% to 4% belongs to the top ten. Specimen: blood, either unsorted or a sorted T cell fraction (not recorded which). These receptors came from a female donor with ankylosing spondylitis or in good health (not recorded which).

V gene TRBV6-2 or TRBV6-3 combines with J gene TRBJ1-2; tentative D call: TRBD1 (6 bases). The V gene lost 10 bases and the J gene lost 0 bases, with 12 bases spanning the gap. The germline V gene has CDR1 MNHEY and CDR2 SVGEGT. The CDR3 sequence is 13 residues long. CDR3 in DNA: TGTGCCACTAGGGACAACGCTAACTATGGCTACACCTTC. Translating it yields CATRDNANYGYTF.

The CDR3 region is CASSQRAGIGYNEQFF. The CDR3 nucleotides are TGTGCCAGCAGCCAACGTGCAGGGATAGGATACAATGAGCAGTTCTTC. This chain connects TRBV14 to TRBJ2-1, with D possibly matching TRBD1 (5 bases). Trimming pared 2 bases from V and 4 bases from J, leaving 15 bases between. This CDR3 is built from 16 residues. Per the germline V gene, CDR1 is SGHDN and CDR2 is FVKESK.

Here the CDR3 DNA reads TGCAGTGCTTGCTGCCCGCTCGCTAGCGCACAAGAGACCCAGTACTTC. Translated, it gives CSACCPLASAQETQYF. This chain connects TRBV20-1 to TRBJ2-5; possibly TRBD2 for D (6 bases). The germline CDR1 and CDR2 sequences are DFQATT and SNEGSKA (reference sequence). The length of the CDR3 is 16 residues. V shed 5 bases and J shed 2 bases, with 21 bases lying between them.

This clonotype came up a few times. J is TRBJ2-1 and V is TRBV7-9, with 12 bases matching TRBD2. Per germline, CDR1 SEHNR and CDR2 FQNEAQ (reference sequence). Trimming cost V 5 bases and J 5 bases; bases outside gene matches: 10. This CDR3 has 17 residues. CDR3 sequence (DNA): TGTGCCAGCAGCCGCCTCGGACTAGCGGGGATAGACAATGAGCAGTTCTTC. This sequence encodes CASSRLGLAGIDNEQFF.